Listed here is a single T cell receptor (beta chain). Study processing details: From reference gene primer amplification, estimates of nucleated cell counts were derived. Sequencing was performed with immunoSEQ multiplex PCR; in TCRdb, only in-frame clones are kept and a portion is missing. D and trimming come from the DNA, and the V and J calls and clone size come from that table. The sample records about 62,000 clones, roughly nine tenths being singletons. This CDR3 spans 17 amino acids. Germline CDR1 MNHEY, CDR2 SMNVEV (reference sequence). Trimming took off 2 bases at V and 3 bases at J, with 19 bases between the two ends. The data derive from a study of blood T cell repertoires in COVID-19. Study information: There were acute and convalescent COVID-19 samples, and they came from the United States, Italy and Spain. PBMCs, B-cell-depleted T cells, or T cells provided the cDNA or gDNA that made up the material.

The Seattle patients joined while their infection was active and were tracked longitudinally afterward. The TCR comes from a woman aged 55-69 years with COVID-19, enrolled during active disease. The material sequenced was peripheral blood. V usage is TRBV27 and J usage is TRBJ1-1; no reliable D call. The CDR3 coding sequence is TGTGCCAGCAGTTTAGGGTTTATTGGCCGCGGGGACACTGAAGCTTTCTTT. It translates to CASSLGFIGRGDTEAFF.